These 7 T cell receptor beta chains were sequenced from one sample in a study of shared clonotypes between healthy human individuals. Naive CD8 cells were CD45RO-negative, positively selected for CCR7, excluding terminally differentiated effector memory CD45RA+ cells. Clones were sequenced by immunoSEQ multiplex PCR, and TCRdb holds only the in-frame ones, with some missing. Of about 820,000 clones in the sample, approximately 92% were seen once. Sequencing was performed on naive CD8+ T cells sorted from blood. The receptor set was obtained from a young man in good health.

CDR3 sequence reads: CASSEFSGGRAHEQYF. DNA for the CDR3: TGTGCCAGCAGTGAATTTTCCGGCGGGAGGGCCCACGAGCAGTACTTC. The gene calls are TRBV25-1 and TRBJ2-7; 9 bases are a match to TRBD2. This CDR3 is built from 16 residues. The ends lost 1 base at V and 5 bases at J; junction bases unmatched: 9. Germline V CDR1 and CDR2: MGHDK, SYGVNS.

This chain joins TRBV28 and TRBJ2-2; 9 bases align to TRBD1. CDR3 size: 17 residues. The germline CDR1 and CDR2 sequences are MDHEN and SYDVKM. The J segment lost 4 bases and the V segment lost 4 bases, leaving 10 bases of the junction unmatched. DNA of the CDR3: TGTGCCAGCAGTTGGACAGGGGAATATCGTAGCACCGGGGAGCTGTTTTTT. Translated, it gives CASSWTGEYRSTGELFF. Combining the CDR3 with reference TRBV28 and TRBJ2-2 gives the whole variable domain DVKVTQSSRYLVKRTGEKVFLECVQDMDHENMFWYRQDPGLGLRLIYFSYDVKMKEKGDIPEGYSVSREKKERFSLILESASTNQTSMYLCASSWTGEYRSTGELFFGEGSRLTVL.

The gene calls are TRBV6-6 and TRBJ1-1; TRBD1 matches 8 bases. The CDR3 is 15 amino acids. Germline CDR1 and CDR2: MNHNY and SVGAGI (reference sequence). Losses at the gene ends were 0 bases for V and 6 bases for J; bases not matched to a gene: 6. Here the CDR3 reads CASSYSAGGRPEAFF. The DNA for the CDR3 is TGTGCCAGCAGTTACTCAGCAGGGGGCCGCCCTGAAGCTTTCTTT.

This clone was detected a few times. The V call is TRBV7-6, the J call TRBJ2-7; D may be TRBD2 (5 bases). This CDR3 spans 14 amino acids. Germline CDR1 SGHVS, CDR2 FNYEAQ. V gave up 4 bases and J gave up 3 bases, with 13 bases separating them. CDR3 sequence: CASSSESSGYEQYF. CDR3 bases: TGTGCCAGCAGCTCCGAGTCCAGCGGCTACGAGCAGTACTTC.

The chain combines TRBV5-1 with TRBJ2-7; 10 bases are shared with TRBD1. This CDR3 comprises 14 residues. The V gene's germline CDR1 is SGHRS and CDR2 YFSETQ. The V gene end was trimmed by 0 bases and the J gene end by 5 bases; junction bases not matched to a gene: 2. The CDR3 loop is CASSLGQGANEQYF. CDR3 sequence (DNA): TGCGCCAGCAGCTTGGGACAGGGGGCCAACGAGCAGTACTTC.

This clone is a singleton in its sample. This sequence joins TRBV4-3 and TRBJ2-2; the D call may be TRBD1 or TRBD2 (5 bases each). V shed 4 bases and J shed 3 bases, with 15 bases lying between them. This CDR3 is 16 amino acids long. CDR1 and CDR2 (germline): LGHNA, YSLEER. CDR3 bases: TGCGCCAGCAGCCCAGGGTTGGACGGGGACACCGGGGAGCTGTTTTTT. Amino acids: CASSPGLDGDTGELFF.

This chain uses TRBV5-4 with TRBJ1-4; a weak D match, TRBD1 (5 bases). V was pared by 0 bases and J by 8 bases, with 14 bases between. The CDR3 covers 15 residues. The germline gives CDR1 SGHNT, CDR2 YYREEE (reference sequence). In DNA form, the CDR3 reads TGTGCCAGCAGCTTGGTGGGCCAGGGAGACGAAAAACTGTTTTTT. Translated, it gives CASSLVGQGDEKLFF.